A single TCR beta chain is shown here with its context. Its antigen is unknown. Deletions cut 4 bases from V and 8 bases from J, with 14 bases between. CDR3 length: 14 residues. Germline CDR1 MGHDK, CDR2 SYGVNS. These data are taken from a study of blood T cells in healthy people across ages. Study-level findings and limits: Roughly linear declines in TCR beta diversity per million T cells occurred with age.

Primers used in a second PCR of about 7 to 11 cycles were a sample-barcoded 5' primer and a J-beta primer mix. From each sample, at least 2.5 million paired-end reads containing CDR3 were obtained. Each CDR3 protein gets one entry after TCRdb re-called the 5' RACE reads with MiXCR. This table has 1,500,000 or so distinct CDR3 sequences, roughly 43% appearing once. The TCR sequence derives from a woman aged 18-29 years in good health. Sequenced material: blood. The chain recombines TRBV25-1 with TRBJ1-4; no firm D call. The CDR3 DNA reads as TGTGCCAGCAGTGTCGGTGGAACCGGGGAAAAACTGTTTTTT. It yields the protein CASSVGGTGEKLFF.